These T cell receptor beta chains were read from a single sample in a study of T cells in Graves' hyperthyroidism and ophthalmopathy. One entry per CDR3 protein results from TCRdb running MiXCR on the multiplex PCR reads. The sample includes some 460,000 distinct CDR3 sequences, approximately 14% of them seen just once. Sequenced material: blood. These receptors were collected from a woman younger than 30 with Graves' hyperthyroidism. The CDR3 runs from the conserved cysteine through the conserved F or W. D genes are given only for firm matches. Size tells how often a clone was seen (once, few, many) or the class of an expanded clone, and some rows leave it out.

NA	NA	TRBV6-1	TRBJ1-2	TGTGCCAGCCACCCCACGAGGGGGGGTTTGGGCTATGGCTACACCTTC	CASHPTRGGLGYGYTF
NA	few	TRBV27	TRBJ1-5	TGTGCCAGCAGTTTAATTGGACAGCCCCAGCATTTT	CASSLIGQPQHF
TRBD2	many	TRBV20-1	TRBJ2-5	TGCAGTGCCTCCCCCACTAGCGGGGGGGCTGAGACCCAGTACTTC	CSASPTSGGAETQYF
TRBD1	many	TRBV10-3	TRBJ2-1	TGTGCCATCAGGGGGACAGGGGCCTACAATGAGCAGTTCTTC	CAIRGTGAYNEQFF
NA	many	TRBV24-1	TRBJ1-2	TGTGCCACCAGGGACCTGAATGGCTACACCTTC	CATRDLNGYTF
NA	many	TRBV5-1	TRBJ2-7	TGCGCCAGCAGTTACTTAGGGAGGTCTTACGAGCAGTACTTC	CASSYLGRSYEQYF
TRBD2	NA	TRBV15	TRBJ2-1	TGTGCCACCCTTCTAGCGGGAGCGGATCAGGGTGAGCAGTTCTTC	CATLLAGADQGEQFF
NA	NA	TRBV25-1	TRBJ1-2	TGTGCCAGCAGTGAATTCGGGGATTATGGCTACACCTTC	CASSEFGDYGYTF
TRBD2	many	TRBV20-1	TRBJ2-3	TGCAGTGCTAGAACGGGACTAGCGGGAGTGTTAGGGGGCACAGATACGCAGTATTTT	CSARTGLAGVLGGTDTQYF
NA	few	TRBV27	TRBJ1-2	TGTGCCAGCAGTTCGACCCCAGCTAACTATGGCTACACCTTC	CASSSTPANYGYTF
TRBD2	many	TRBV19	TRBJ2-5	TGTGCCAGTAGTATTGCCCTAGCGGGATTACAAGAGACCCAGTACTTC	CASSIALAGLQETQYF
NA	many	TRBV6-5	TRBJ2-5	TGTGCCAGCAGTTACGGAGTTGGACAAGAGACCCAGTACTTC	CASSYGVGQETQYF
NA	NA	TRBV5-1	TRBJ1-1	TGCGCCAGCAGCCCCTCACAGGGTCGTCGGGCTTTCTTT	CASSPSQGRRAFF
NA	many	TRBV20-1	TRBJ2-1	TGCAGTGCGCCAGGGGCGGATGAGCAGTTCTTC	CSAPGADEQFF
TRBD1	many	TRBV20-1	TRBJ2-1	TGCAGTGTTCCGGGACAGGGGAGAAATGAGCAGTTCTTC	CSVPGQGRNEQFF
TRBD1	many	TRBV6-1	TRBJ1-2	TGTGCCAGCAGTCCCCAGGGGGGCTATGGCTACACCTTC	CASSPQGGYGYTF
TRBD1	NA	TRBV12-3/TRBV12-4	TRBJ1-5	TGTGCCAGCAGTTCGCGGGGACAGGGGGCAGGCGGGGCCAATCAGCCCCAGCATTTT	CASSSRGQGAGGANQPQHF
TRBD2	NA	TRBV20-1	TRBJ2-7	TGCAGTGCTAGCCGACTAGCGGGGGGATCCTACGAGCAGTACTTC	CSASRLAGGSYEQYF
TRBD1	NA	TRBV12-3/TRBV12-4	TRBJ1-4	TGTGTCAGCAGTTTATCTCAGGGGGCGGAAAAACTGTTTTTT	CVSSLSQGAEKLFF
NA	NA	TRBV7-9	TRBJ2-1	TGTGCCAGCAGCTTTATATGGAGGAGGTCCTACAATGAGCAGTTCTTC	CASSFIWRRSYNEQFF
TRBD2	many	TRBV20-1	TRBJ2-7	TGCAGTGCTAGAGCGCCCTTAGCGGGGACATCCTACGAGCAGTACTTC	CSARAPLAGTSYEQYF
TRBD1	few	TRBV7-2	TRBJ2-2	TGTGCCAGCAGAGCCCCGACAGGGATCGGGGAGCTGTTTTTT	CASRAPTGIGELFF
NA	few	TRBV27	TRBJ2-7	TGTGCCAGCAGTTTTTCAGTCGGAGACAGGAGCTCCCACGAGCAGTACTTC	CASSFSVGDRSSHEQYF
NA	many	TRBV6-5	TRBJ1-5	TGTGCCAGCAGTTACTCGATCCTCACGGCCTCCTTAGGGCCCCAGCATTTT	CASSYSILTASLGPQHF
TRBD2	few	TRBV4-1	TRBJ2-1	TGCGCCAGCAGCCATCATCCCCGGACTAGCGGGAGGGACAATGAGCAGTTCTTC	CASSHHPRTSGRDNEQFF
NA	few	TRBV7-9	TRBJ2-7	TGTGCCAGCAGCCGGGGTGAGATCGGTCCCAACGAGCAGTACTTC	CASSRGEIGPNEQYF
TRBD2	many	TRBV3-1	TRBJ2-3	TGTGCCAGCAGCCAAGTTCGGCGGGAGAGTGGCACAGATACGCAGTATTTT	CASSQVRRESGTDTQYF
NA	many	TRBV19	TRBJ1-5	TGTGCCAGCAATACCGGGACCCGGACTGATAGCAATCAGCCCCAGCATTTT	CASNTGTRTDSNQPQHF
TRBD2	NA	TRBV13	TRBJ2-7	TGTGCCAGCAGCCCAGGACTAGCGGGGGGGAACTCCTACGAGCAGTACTTC	CASSPGLAGGNSYEQYF
NA	many	TRBV12-3/TRBV12-4	TRBJ2-7	TGTGCCAGCAGTCCTAAAGTGGGCCTCTGGGCGGGCGAGCAGTACTTC	CASSPKVGLWAGEQYF
NA	many	TRBV20-1	TRBJ2-2	TGCAGTGCTACCTCGCCCCACAGGGAGACGGGCACCGGGGAGCTGTTTTTT	CSATSPHRETGTGELFF
NA	many	TRBV28	TRBJ2-7	TGTGCCAGCAGTCCTATGTCGGGGCAGGTAGGCTACGAGCAGTACTTC	CASSPMSGQVGYEQYF
NA	few	TRBV18	TRBJ2-5	TGTGCCAGCTCACCACGGGCGCTCCAAGAGACCCAGTACTTC	CASSPRALQETQYF
NA	NA	TRBV20-1	TRBJ2-1	TGCAGTGCTAGAGCGGAGGGTGCAGTGAGAACCTACAATGAGCAGTTCTTC	CSARAEGAVRTYNEQFF
NA	many	TRBV3-1	TRBJ2-7	TGTGCCAGCAGCCAGGGGGATGCTAGAACCTACGAGCAGTACTTC	CASSQGDARTYEQYF
NA	few	TRBV28	TRBJ1-2	TGTGCCAGCAGTCCCCCATGGGGGGCGGGCTATGGCTACACCTTC	CASSPPWGAGYGYTF
NA	many	TRBV12-3/TRBV12-4	TRBJ1-2	TGTGCCAGCAGTTTACGAACCACTAACTATGGCTACACCTTC	CASSLRTTNYGYTF
TRBD1	many	TRBV18	TRBJ2-1	TGTGCCAGCTCACCCGGGACAGGGCATTTGGGTGAGCAGTTCTTC	CASSPGTGHLGEQFF
TRBD2	NA	TRBV9	TRBJ2-1	TGTGCCAGCAGTCACCCCCCCGGGACTAGCGGGAGGGGCTACAATGAGCAGTTCTTC	CASSHPPGTSGRGYNEQFF
NA	many	TRBV12-3/TRBV12-4	TRBJ1-3	TGTGCCACAAGGGGGGAATGGGGCTCTGGAAACACCATATATTTT	CATRGEWGSGNTIYF
NA	many	TRBV15	TRBJ2-5	TGTGCCACCAGCAGAGATCGGGGGCCAGGAGAGACCCAGTACTTC	CATSRDRGPGETQYF
NA	many	TRBV20-1	TRBJ1-1	TGCAGTGCTAGACGCACTGAAGCTTTCTTT	CSARRTEAFF
NA	many	TRBV15	TRBJ2-7	TGTGCCACCAGCAGGGACAGCGCCTACGAGCAGTACTTC	CATSRDSAYEQYF
TRBD2	many	TRBV30	TRBJ2-2	TGTGCCTGGAAAACTAGCGGGAGGTCGGACACCGGGGAGCTGTTTTTT	CAWKTSGRSDTGELFF
TRBD1	many	TRBV3-1	TRBJ1-6	TGTGCCAGCAGACCTTCGGACAGGGGGGATTCACCCCTCCACTTT	CASRPSDRGDSPLHF
TRBD1	many	TRBV7-9	TRBJ2-5	TGTGCCAGCAGTCCGATGACAGGGGGTAGTCAAGAGACCCAGTACTTC	CASSPMTGGSQETQYF
NA	many	TRBV6-1	TRBJ1-1	TGTGCCAGCACAGGGGAGAACACTGAAGCTTTCTTT	CASTGENTEAFF
NA	NA	TRBV15	TRBJ1-3	TGTGCCACCAGCAAGGACAGCGGAAACACCATATATTTT	CATSKDSGNTIYF
NA	NA	TRBV12-3/TRBV12-4	TRBJ1-1	TGTGCCAGCAGTTTTCGTCGCCTGGGGGGTGAAGCTTTCTTT	CASSFRRLGGEAFF
TRBD2	many	TRBV27	TRBJ2-3	TGTGCCAGCATATCCCTACTAGCGGGAGAGGAAGATACGCAGTATTTT	CASISLLAGEEDTQYF
TRBD1	many	TRBV12-3/TRBV12-4	TRBJ1-6	TGTGCCAGCAGTTTCGGACAGGGGGCAAATTCACCCCTCCACTTT	CASSFGQGANSPLHF
NA	many	TRBV5-1	TRBJ1-5	TGCGCCAGCAGGGGGGCAGGGGCGGCCTTTAGCAATCAGCCCCAGCATTTT	CASRGAGAAFSNQPQHF
TRBD1	NA	TRBV20-1	TRBJ1-2	TGCAGTGCTAGAGCCGGGACAGGGACCGGCTACACCTTC	CSARAGTGTGYTF
NA	few	TRBV6-5	TRBJ1-2	TGTGCCAGCAGTTACCATCGGGGTTTGATATTCCATGGCTACACCTTC	CASSYHRGLIFHGYTF
NA	many	TRBV20-1	TRBJ2-3	TGCAGTGCTAGAACGGCGGGAAACACAGATACGCAGTATTTT	CSARTAGNTDTQYF
NA	many	TRBV28	TRBJ2-5	TGTGCCACCATCCCCGGAGCGCGAGAGACCCAGTACTTC	CATIPGARETQYF
NA	many	TRBV18	TRBJ2-2	TGTGCCAGCTCACCACCGAACACCGGGGAGCTGTTTTTT	CASSPPNTGELFF
NA	many	TRBV19	TRBJ2-5	TGTGCCAGTAGTATAGATCTAAATCGGCGGAACCCCCGGACCCAGTACTTC	CASSIDLNRRNPRTQYF
NA	NA	TRBV10-3	TRBJ1-2	TGTGCCATCAGTGAGTCTGGGGGTGGCTACACCTTC	CAISESGGGYTF